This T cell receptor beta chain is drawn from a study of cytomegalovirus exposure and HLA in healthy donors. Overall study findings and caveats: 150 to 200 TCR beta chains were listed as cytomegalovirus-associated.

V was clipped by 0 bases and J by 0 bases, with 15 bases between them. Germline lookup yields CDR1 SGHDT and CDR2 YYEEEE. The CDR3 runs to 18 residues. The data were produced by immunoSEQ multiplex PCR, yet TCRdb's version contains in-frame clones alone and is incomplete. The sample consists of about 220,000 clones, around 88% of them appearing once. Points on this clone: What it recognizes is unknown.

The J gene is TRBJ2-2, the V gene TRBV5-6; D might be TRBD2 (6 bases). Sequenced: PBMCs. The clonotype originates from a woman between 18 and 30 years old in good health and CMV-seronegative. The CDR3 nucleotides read TGTGCCAGCAGCTTGGTTTTGGGAGGTTATACGAACACCGGGGAGCTGTTTTTT. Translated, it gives CASSLVLGGYTNTGELFF.